The 32 T cell receptor beta chains below were found in one sample sequenced in a study of monozygotic twins with inflammatory bowel disease. TCRdb re-called the 5' RACE reads; every CDR3 protein appears as one record, without DNA. Recorded for this sample: about 150,000 distinct CDR3 sequences. The sample taken for sequencing was blood. All receptors derive from a human donor with ulcerative colitis or Crohn's disease, or a healthy co-twin of an affected twin (not recorded which).

The chain recombines TRBV7-2 with TRBJ1-2. Germline values: CDR1 SGHTA, CDR2 FQGNSA. This CDR3 comprises 15 residues. This CDR3 is CASSLGAGANYGYTF. The complete variable domain, with remaining parts taken from reference TRBV7-2 and TRBJ1-2, reads GAGVSQSPSNKVTEKGKDVELRCDPISGHTALYWYRQSLGQGLEFLIYFQGNSAPDKSGLPSDRFSAERTGGSVSTLTIQRTQQEDSAVYLCASSLGAGANYGYTFGSGTRLTVV.

The J gene is TRBJ2-2, the V gene TRBV11-1. The CDR3 contains 16 residues. Germline loops: CDR1 SGHAT, CDR2 FQDESV (reference sequence). The chain's CDR3 is CASRLEGLSVTGELFF.

V usage is TRBV4-1 and J usage is TRBJ1-3. Per germline, CDR1 MGHRA and CDR2 YSYEKL. The CDR3 is 17 amino acids. The CDR3 is CASSQDWGPRAGNTIYF.

The gene calls are TRBV28 and TRBJ2-1; TCRdb calls TRBD2, which cannot be checked without DNA. CDR1 MDHEN and CDR2 SYDVKM come from the germline V gene. This CDR3 comprises 12 residues. Here the CDR3 reads CASSLRGYEQFF.

The J gene is TRBJ2-3, the V gene TRBV6-2 or TRBV6-3; TCRdb selects TRBD2, and the lack of DNA leaves this call unchecked. The CDR3 consists of 19 residues. Germline-derived CDR1 and CDR2 are MNHEY and SVGEGT. This chain's CDR3 is CASSYSRTSGSLGTDTQYF.

The V gene is TRBV11-2, the J gene TRBJ1-1. The V gene's germline CDR1 is SGHAT and CDR2 FQNNGV. This CDR3 spans 11 amino acids. The CDR3: CASSWDTEAFF.

The chain joins TRBV6-2 or TRBV6-3 to TRBJ2-3; the TCRdb D gene call, TRBD2, has no DNA to confirm it. This CDR3 has 16 residues. Looked up from germline, CDR1 is MNHEY and CDR2 is SVGEGT. The CDR3 spells CASTSGGAGFTDTQYF.

The CDR3 loop reads CASSYLRGLANTGELFF. This sequence joins TRBV6-5 and TRBJ2-2; lacking DNA, the TRBD1 call made by TCRdb goes unchecked. Germline V gene sequence: CDR1 MNHEY, CDR2 SVGAGI. The CDR3 spans 17 residues.

The chain is built from TRBV10-1 and TRBJ2-3; TCRdb gives TRBD1 as the D gene, but with no DNA this cannot be confirmed. In germline, CDR1 is WNHNN, CDR2 SYGVQD (reference sequence). The CDR3 length is 18 residues. The CDR3 region is CASSESGMGAPLADTQYF.

This chain links TRBV9 with TRBJ1-5; TCRdb names TRBD1, which stays unverified in the absence of DNA. The germline V gene has CDR1 SGDLS and CDR2 YYNGEE. The CDR3 covers 14 residues. CDR3 sequence reads: CASSVGQVDQPQHF.

This chain connects TRBV28 to TRBJ2-1; TCRdb gives TRBD2 as the D gene, but with no DNA this cannot be confirmed. The CDR3 sequence is 15 residues long. Germline CDR1 is MDHEN and CDR2 is SYDVKM. CDR3 residues: CASSRTSGYDNEQFF.

The gene calls are TRBV7-3 and TRBJ2-2; TCRdb's D call of TRBD1 is untestable without DNA. The CDR3 is made up of 13 amino acids. Germline V gene sequence: CDR1 SGHTA, CDR2 FQGTGA. CDR3 amino acids: CASGTSNTGELFF.

This sequence joins TRBV7-3 and TRBJ2-5; TCRdb picks TRBD2, but there is no DNA to check that call. This CDR3 contains 15 residues. The V gene's germline CDR1 is SGHTA and CDR2 FQGTGA. Here the CDR3 reads CASSPAGLARETQYF. The full variable domain, its missing parts supplied by reference TRBV7-3 and TRBJ2-5, is GAGVSQTPSNKVTEKGKYVELRCDPISGHTALYWYRQSLGQGPEFLIYFQGTGAADDSGLPNDRFFAVRPEGSVSTLKIQRTERGDSAVYLCASSPAGLARETQYFGPGTRLLVL.

The chain joins TRBV7-3 to TRBJ2-3; TCRdb indicates TRBD2, and absent DNA this call remains unverified. CDR3 size: 15 residues. The germline gives CDR1 SGHTA, CDR2 FQGTGA. CDR3 sequence: CASSFGLAGSDTQYF.

This chain joins TRBV5-1 and TRBJ1-1; TCRdb designates TRBD1, a call that cannot be tested without DNA. The germline CDR1 and CDR2 sequences are SGHRS and YFSETQ. There are 14 residues in the CDR3. CDR3 sequence: CASSRPTENTEAFF.

The rearrangement uses TRBV20-1 and TRBJ2-3; TCRdb reports TRBD2, a call that lacks DNA to check it against. This CDR3 region has 22 residues. CDR1 and CDR2 (germline): DFQATT, SNEGSKA (reference sequence). This CDR3 is CSARPYRGAFAGENTSTDTQYF.

The chain recombines TRBV28 with TRBJ2-5; checking the TCRdb D call of TRBD1 is not possible without DNA. This CDR3 is 18 amino acids long. Germline V gene lookup returns CDR1 MDHEN and CDR2 SYDVKM. This CDR3 reads CASSPPEDRQRGSETQYF.

The chain employs TRBV20-1 and TRBJ2-1; TCRdb's D gene call, TRBD2, goes unchecked for lack of DNA. Germline V lookup: CDR1 DFQATT, CDR2 SNEGSKA (reference sequence). CDR3 size: 16 residues. The CDR3 spells CSALPSLAGGRREQFF.

This chain's CDR3 is CASSLTFRGGETEAFF. The chain joins TRBV18 to TRBJ1-1. CDR3 length: 16 residues. In germline, CDR1 is KGHSH, CDR2 LQKENI.

This chain connects TRBV30 to TRBJ1-5. The CDR3 extends over 14 amino acids. Germline V gives CDR1 GTSNPN, CDR2 SVGIG (reference sequence). This CDR3 is CAWSGGFSNQPQHF.

J is TRBJ2-1 and V is TRBV9; as DNA is missing, the TRBD2 call by TCRdb cannot be tested. The CDR3 has 16 amino acids. Germline V lookup: CDR1 SGDLS, CDR2 YYNGEE. CDR3 in amino acids: CASSVGSSGFYNEQFF. Together with reference TRBV9 and TRBJ2-1, the CDR3 gives the full variable domain: DSGVTQTPKHLITATGQRVTLRCSPRSGDLSVYWYQQSLDQGLQFLIQYYNGEERAKGNILERFSAQQFPDLHSELNLSSLELGDSALYFCASSVGSSGFYNEQFFGPGTRLTVL.

The chain joins TRBV24-1 to TRBJ2-7; TCRdb's D call, TRBD2, is unchecked because there is no DNA. Germline V CDR1 and CDR2: KGHDR, SFDVKD. The length of the CDR3 is 13 residues. CDR3 sequence reads: CAIGGTSTYEQYF.

This sequence joins TRBV5-1 and TRBJ1-1; the TRBD1 assignment by TCRdb is unverifiable without DNA. The CDR3 is 14 residues long. Germline CDR1 reads SGHRS; CDR2 reads YFSETQ. CDR3: CASSLETGGTEAFF.

The V and J genes are TRBV20-1 and TRBJ2-3; TCRdb's D call, TRBD1, is unchecked because there is no DNA. This CDR3 is built from 16 residues. CDR1 DFQATT and CDR2 SNEGSKA come from the germline V gene (reference sequence). The CDR3 here is CSASPSGMSRRNTQYF.

This rearrangement joins TRBV12-3 or TRBV12-4 to TRBJ2-2; TCRdb designates TRBD1, a call that cannot be tested without DNA. The CDR3 has 15 residues. CDR3 in amino acids: CASRTGGRDTGELFF.

The chain has TRBV11-2 and TRBJ2-5; TCRdb designates TRBD1, a call that cannot be tested without DNA. The germline CDR1 and CDR2 sequences are SGHAT and FQNNGV. This CDR3 contains 15 residues. CDR3 residues: CASSLYRGGVGTQYF.

The V and J genes are TRBV3-1 and TRBJ2-7. Per germline, CDR1 LGHDT and CDR2 YNNKEL (reference sequence). The CDR3 is 12 residues long. The CDR3 here is CASSQRLVEQYF.

The chain uses TRBV6-5 and TRBJ1-3; TCRdb designates TRBD1, a call that cannot be tested without DNA. Germline loops: CDR1 MNHEY, CDR2 SVGAGI. This CDR3 region has 16 residues. The CDR3: CASSYSMKGGGNTIYF.

The chain recombines TRBV20-1 with TRBJ2-1; the D call of TRBD2 rests on TCRdb alone, since no DNA is present to check it. This CDR3 contains 16 residues. The germline V gene has CDR1 DFQATT and CDR2 SNEGSKA (reference sequence). CDR3 region: CSARGLAGRGYNEQFF.

The chain carries TRBV11-1 and TRBJ2-1; TCRdb's D call of TRBD2 is untestable without DNA. Germline V CDR1 and CDR2: SGHAT, FQDESV (reference sequence). The CDR3 is made up of 19 amino acids. CDR3 sequence: CASSLSSGRDSSSYNEQFF.

The rearrangement joins TRBV5-1 to TRBJ2-6; TCRdb returns TRBD1, unconfirmable since there is no DNA. The germline CDR1 and CDR2 sequences are SGHRS and YFSETQ. The CDR3 has 16 amino acids. CDR3 amino acids: CASSLEGDSGANVLTF.

The rearrangement links TRBV20-1 to TRBJ2-7; TCRdb outputs TRBD2, but without DNA this stays unchecked. CDR3 length equals 15 residues. The germline CDR1 and CDR2 sequences are DFQATT and SNEGSKA (reference sequence). The CDR3 is CSAQWTSGSSYEQYF.